This TCR beta chain is drawn from a study of blood T cell repertoires in COVID-19. Germline assignment: CDR1 LNHDA and CDR2 SQIVND (reference sequence). CDR3 size: 13 residues. With 9 bases removed from V and 0 bases from J, the gap between germline ends came to 11 bases. The assay was immunoSEQ multiplex PCR, and TCRdb's table has in-frame clones only and misses some. The table has some 300,000 clones, 89% seen once; the top ten hold roughly 2.8%. Specimen: PBMCs or T cells enriched from blood (not recorded which). This clonotype was sampled from a woman between 50 and 59 years old who had been exposed to COVID-19. This rearrangement joins TRBV19 to TRBJ1-1; D might be TRBD1 (5 bases). The CDR3 DNA reads TGTGCCAGCGCGACAGATATGAACACTGAAGCTTTCTTT. Translation: CASATDMNTEAFF.